The clone carrying this TCR beta chain was seen a few times. Its antigen is not identified. Trimming left V 3 bases short and J 0 bases short, with 7 bases between. The CDR3 is 14 amino acids. Germline CDR1 reads SEHNR; CDR2 reads FQNEAQ (reference sequence). The entry originates in a study of blood T cells in healthy people across ages. Study findings and constraints: Any conclusive comparison of naive versus antigen-experienced cells was prevented by using unsorted PBMCs.

The use of a sample-barcoded 5' primer and a J-beta primer mix characterized a second PCR of roughly 6 to 11 cycles. MiXCR, run by TCRdb on the 5' RACE reads, gives a single entry per CDR3 protein. Altogether about 830,000 distinct CDR3 sequences are present, roughly 60% being singletons, with the ten largest covering 22%. The receptor was derived from a man aged 25-45 years in good health. The material sequenced was blood. The chain carries TRBV7-9 and TRBJ2-3; D is perhaps TRBD1 (5 bases). CDR3 sequence: CASSFRQSTDTQYF. CDR3 DNA: TGTGCCAGCAGCTTTCGACAGAGCACAGATACGCAGTATTTT. Together with reference TRBV7-9 and TRBJ2-3, the CDR3 gives the full variable domain: DTGVSQNPRHKITKRGQNVTFRCDPISEHNRLYWYRQTLGQGPEFLTYFQNEAQLEKSRLLSDRFSAERPKGSFSTLEIQRTEQGDSAMYLCASSFRQSTDTQYFGPGTRLTVL.